This T cell receptor (beta chain) was profiled in a study of shared clonotypes between healthy human individuals. Study-wide points: Donor scarcity curtailed the genetic and exposure-history diversity represented herein. Apart from blood, nothing was sampled; tissue repertoires likely differ. Deeper or shallower sequencing was expected to change how clonotypes are shared among donors.

Several immunoSEQ plates held equal portions of the genomic DNA taken from each subset. Sequencing used immunoSEQ multiplex PCR; TCRdb keeps in-frame clones, though not all of them. Altogether fewer than 650,000 clones are present, over 65% being singletons, with the ten largest covering 10% to 15%. Looked up from germline, CDR1 is MDHEN and CDR2 is SYDVKM. The CDR3 is 14 amino acids. With respect to this clone: Its antigen is currently unknown. Mismatch with germline at one junction end may stem from a read error.

The sample consisted of PBMCs. The gene calls are TRBV28 and TRBJ1-5; D is unclear. The TCR sequence derives from a woman in her thirties or forties in good health. Some clones in this sample may be carry-over from other donors' samples. CDR3 amino acids: CASSLWQSDQPRHF. The CDR3 DNA is TGTGCCAGCAGTTTATGGCAGTCCGATCAGCCCCGGCATTTT.